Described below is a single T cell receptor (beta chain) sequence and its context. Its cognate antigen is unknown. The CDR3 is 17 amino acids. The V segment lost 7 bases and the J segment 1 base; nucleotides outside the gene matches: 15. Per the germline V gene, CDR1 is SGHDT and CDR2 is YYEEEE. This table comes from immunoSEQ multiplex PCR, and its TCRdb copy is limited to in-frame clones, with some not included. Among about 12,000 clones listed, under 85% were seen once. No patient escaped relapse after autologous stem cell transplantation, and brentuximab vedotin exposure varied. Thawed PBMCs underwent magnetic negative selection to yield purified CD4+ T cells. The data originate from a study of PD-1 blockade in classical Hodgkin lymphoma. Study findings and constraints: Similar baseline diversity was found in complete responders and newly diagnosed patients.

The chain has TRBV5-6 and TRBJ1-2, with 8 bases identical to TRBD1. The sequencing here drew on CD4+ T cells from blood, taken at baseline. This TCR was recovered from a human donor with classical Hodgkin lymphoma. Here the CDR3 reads CASGGSRTGLYNYGYTF. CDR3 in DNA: TGTGCCAGCGGAGGAAGCAGGACAGGGTTATATAACTATGGCTACACCTTC.